The 4 T cell receptor beta chains given below trace back to one sample, sequenced in a study of OX40 agonist ivuxolimab in advanced cancers. Produced via immunoSEQ multiplex PCR; TCRdb's table is partial and in-frame only. The repertoire consists of 70,000 to 75,000 clones, with about 85% occurring once and the leading ten covering roughly 0.5%. The sequenced sample was CD4+ or CD8+ T cells sorted from blood, obtained in a trial of the OX40 agonist ivuxolimab. Receptor source: an adult with an advanced solid tumor such as melanoma, head and neck, liver or kidney cancer.

The rearrangement joins TRBV19 to TRBJ2-3, with 7 bases lining up with TRBD1. The CDR3 has 14 residues. CDR1 is LNHDA, CDR2 SQIVND, per germline (reference sequence). Trimming took 6 bases from V and 1 from J; bases not matched to a gene: 4. CDR3 loop: CASSSGQGTDTQYF. CDR3 coding DNA: TGTGCCAGTAGCAGCGGACAGGGCACAGATACGCAGTATTTT.

The chain uses TRBV6-1 and TRBJ1-1; D is perhaps TRBD1 (5 bases). Germline assignment: CDR1 MNHNS and CDR2 SASEGT. CDR3 size: 13 residues. Trimming cost V 1 base and J 10 bases, with 13 bases left between them. The CDR3 loop is CASSEEAGRGAFF. In DNA, the CDR3 is TGTGCCAGCAGTGAAGAAGCTGGGAGGGGAGCTTTCTTT.

This clone came up a few times. The chain carries TRBV11-2 and TRBJ1-2, with D possibly TRBD1 on 6 matching bases. There are 14 residues in the CDR3. V was clipped by 5 bases and J by 8 bases, with 18 bases between them. Germline loops: CDR1 SGHAT, CDR2 FQNNGV. Here the CDR3 DNA reads TGTGCCAGCAGCACCCGACAGGACCGACTCGGCTACACCTTC. Amino acid sequence: CASSTRQDRLGYTF.

The chain combines TRBV4-3 with TRBJ2-1, with no clear D. Germline V CDR1 and CDR2: LGHNA, YSLEER. The CDR3 length is 13 residues. V was trimmed by 1 base and J by 4 bases, leaving 5 bases between them. CDR3 DNA: TGCGCCAGCAGCCAAGGACCGTACAATGAGCAGTTCTTC. Translated: CASSQGPYNEQFF.